This TCR beta chain is from a study of T cells in Graves' hyperthyroidism and ophthalmopathy. Notes on the study in general: Blood also held most thyroid clonotypes expanded beyond 0.001.

Amplified TCR beta CDR3 regions came from RNA transcripts. First-round RT-PCR of the TCR CDR3 relied on the HTBI primer set. TCRdb called the multiplex PCR reads again in MiXCR, with one record for every CDR3 protein. The repertoire consists of around 690,000 distinct CDR3 sequences, with about 18% occurring once and the leading ten covering around 15%. Trimming cost V 6 bases and J 6 bases, with 20 bases left between them. The CDR3 consists of 15 residues. Per germline, CDR1 LGHDT and CDR2 YNNKEL (reference sequence). Across 18 months, stable Graves' hyperthyroidism was marked by no progression to ophthalmopathy. Patients with uncontrolled infections, other autoimmune diseases, pregnancy or lactation were excluded. Diagnoses were established using clinical symptoms, serum thyroxine and TRAb, thyroid ultrasound and orbital computed tomography. This clonotype has a count of ten or more. The target antigen is unknown.

Specimen: blood. V gene TRBV3-1 combines with J gene TRBJ1-2; tentative D call: TRBD1 (6 bases). The origin of this receptor is a man between 50 and 59 years old with Graves' hyperthyroidism. This chain's CDR3 is CASSPREWDTNGYTF. The CDR3 coding sequence is TGTGCCAGCAGTCCAAGGGAGTGGGACACAAATGGCTACACCTTC.